Given below is one T cell receptor (beta chain) in context. Method: immunoSEQ multiplex PCR; TCRdb's copy keeps in-frame clones and lacks some. Among 350,000 to 450,000 clones, 70% to 90% were seen once, and the ten largest hold 2.3%. This sample stems from a study of blood T cell repertoires in COVID-19. This CDR3 region has 14 residues. The V end was cut by 1 base, the J end by 5 bases, with 9 bases between. CDR1 and CDR2 (germline): KGHSH, LQKENI. Sequencing used peripheral blood. The clonotype comes from a woman aged 55-70 years with COVID-19, enrolled during active disease. The chain joins TRBV18 to TRBJ2-1; possible D gene TRBD1, 5 bases. In DNA, the CDR3 is TGTGCCAGCTCACCACAGACAGTAAACAATGAGCAGTTCTTC. The encoded protein is CASSPQTVNNEQFF.